A single sample is the source of the 20 T cell receptor beta chains below, sequenced in a study of shared clonotypes between healthy human individuals. Only in-frame clones appear in the TCRdb table, and some are missing; sequencing was by immunoSEQ multiplex PCR. The sample lists 450,000 to 500,000 clones; approximately 82% were seen once. The sequenced sample was PBMCs. These TCRs come from a woman between 40 and 50 years old in good health. Some clones in this sample may be carry-over from other donors' samples.

This CDR3 is CASIPGQGTSYEQYF. The CDR3 bases are TGTGCCAGCATACCGGGACAGGGGACCTCCTACGAGCAGTACTTC. V is TRBV6-1 and J is TRBJ2-7; 10 bases match TRBD1. CDR3 length equals 15 residues. CDR1 MNHNS and CDR2 SASEGT come from the germline V gene. V gave up 7 bases and J gave up 0 bases; unmatched junction bases: 6.

The chain links TRBV27 to TRBJ2-5; tentative D call: TRBD1 (6 bases). There are 15 residues in the CDR3. V shed 3 bases and J shed 3 bases, with 14 bases lying between them. Germline CDR1 reads MNHEY; CDR2 reads SMNVEV (reference sequence). For the CDR3, the DNA is TGTGCCAGCAGTTTCTACAGGGATGGAAAAGAGACCCAGTACTTC. Amino acid sequence: CASSFYRDGKETQYF.

V is TRBV7-8 and J is TRBJ2-1; 8 bases fit TRBD1. The CDR3 contains 13 residues. V shed 5 bases and J 7 bases; nucleotides not matched to a gene: 4. CDR1 is SGHVS, CDR2 FQNEAQ, per germline. The CDR3 nucleotides read TGTGCCAGCAGCCTGGACAGGGCTAATGAGCAGTTCTTC. This translates into CASSLDRANEQFF.

This clone was seen a single time. CDR3 region: CASSFTRSTDTQYF. DNA of the CDR3: TGCGCCAGCAGCTTTACACGTAGCACAGATACGCAGTATTTT. The chain recombines TRBV5-1 with TRBJ2-3; D ambiguous. The CDR3 spans 14 residues. The V end was cut by 2 bases, the J end by 0 bases, with 7 bases between. The germline CDR1 and CDR2 sequences are SGHRS and YFSETQ.

This clone was seen once. The chain has TRBV30 and TRBJ2-7, with D possibly being TRBD2 (6 bases). Germline V gene lookup returns CDR1 GTSNPN and CDR2 SVGIG (reference sequence). V was clipped by 2 bases and J by 3 bases, with 11 bases between them. The CDR3 length is 13 residues. CDR3 DNA: TGTGCCTGGAGTCGGGGGACCAACTACGAGCAGTACTTC. Its protein product is CAWSRGTNYEQYF.

The genes are TRBV21-1 and TRBJ1-4; the D call TRBD1 from the table was never checked on the DNA. TRBV21-1 is a documented pseudogene. The CDR3 covers 17 residues. The chain's CDR3 is CASSRPETGARGEKLFF. The CDR3 DNA follows: TGTGCCAGCAGCAGGCCAGAGACAGGGGCGCGCGGTGAAAAACTGTTTTTT.

This clone was counted many times. The chain recombines TRBV5-6 with TRBJ1-3, with D possibly TRBD1 on 6 matching bases. V lost 3 bases to trimming and J lost 0 bases, with 19 bases between them. Per the germline V gene, CDR1 is SGHDT and CDR2 is YYEEEE. The CDR3 is made up of 18 amino acids. The CDR3 DNA reads as TGTGCCAGCAGCTCGAACCGCGGAGGACAGTTCTCTGGAAACACCATATATTTT. As protein: CASSSNRGGQFSGNTIYF.

This clone occurred many times. The V gene is TRBV6-1, the J gene TRBJ2-7; 13 nucleotides line up with TRBD2. J was trimmed by 3 bases and V by 5 bases; bases with no gene match: 1. This CDR3 has 14 residues. Germline V gene sequence: CDR1 MNHNS, CDR2 SASEGT. The DNA for the CDR3 is TGTGCCAGCAGTCGACTAGCGGGAGGCTACGAGCAGTACTTC. Its translation is CASSRLAGGYEQYF.

This clone was detected only once. The chain is built from TRBV28 and TRBJ1-4; possibly TRBD1 for D (5 bases). Germline V CDR1 and CDR2: MDHEN, SYDVKM. V lost 6 bases and J lost 7, with 18 bases in between. The CDR3 has 15 residues. The CDR3: CASSLTGGKVEKLFF. DNA for the CDR3: TGTGCCAGCAGCCTCACAGGAGGGAAGGTTGAAAAACTGTTTTTT.

V gene TRBV28 combines with J gene TRBJ2-7; possibly TRBD1 for D (6 bases). The V and J ends lost 3 bases and 2 bases respectively, with 11 bases between them. The CDR3 is 14 amino acids. Germline CDR1 reads MDHEN; CDR2 reads SYDVKM. CDR3 sequence reads: CASSFRGQPYEQYF. The CDR3 DNA follows: TGTGCCAGCAGTTTTCGCGGACAGCCCTACGAGCAGTACTTC.

This chain links TRBV5-1 with TRBJ2-5; 9 bases are shared with TRBD2. V dropped 4 bases and J dropped 5; count of bases not matched to a gene: 9. The CDR3 has 15 residues. Germline CDR1 is SGHRS and CDR2 is YFSETQ. CDR3 sequence: CASSGSSGVGETQYF. The CDR3 DNA reads TGCGCCAGCAGCGGATCTAGCGGGGTTGGGGAGACCCAGTACTTC. Complete variable domain (other parts from reference TRBV5-1 and TRBJ2-5): KAGVTQTPRYLIKTRGQQVTLSCSPISGHRSVSWYQQTPGQGLQFLFEYFSETQRNKGNFPGRFSGRQFSNSRSEMNVSTLELGDSALYLCASSGSSGVGETQYFGPGTRLLVL.

The chain has TRBV21-1 and TRBJ2-1; the D segment call TRBD2 is taken from the table without a DNA check. TRBV21-1 is tagged as a pseudogene. The CDR3 totals 18 residues. The DNA for the CDR3 is TGTGCCAGCAGCAAACTCGAAACTAGGGTCAGCTCCTACAATGAGCAGTTCTTC. This translates into CASSKLETRVSSYNEQFF.

The rearrangement joins TRBV11-2 to TRBJ2-7, with unresolved D. The ends were cut back, 1 base at V and 5 bases at J, with 9 bases in the middle. Germline V gene lookup returns CDR1 SGHAT and CDR2 FQNNGV. This CDR3 contains 13 residues. CDR3 sequence (DNA): TGTGCCAGCAGCTTAGTGAGATCCAACGAGCAGTACTTC. Translation gives CASSLVRSNEQYF. Using reference TRBV11-2 and TRBJ2-7 for the parts outside the CDR3, the full variable domain is EAGVAQSPRYKIIEKRQSVAFWCNPISGHATLYWYQQILGQGPKLLIQFQNNGVVDDSQLPKDRFSAERLKGVDSTLKIQPAKLEDSAVYLCASSLVRSNEQYFGPGTRLTVT.

In the case of this clone: Other DNA sequences in this sample translate to the same CDR3. This sequence joins TRBV11-2 and TRBJ2-1; maybe TRBD2 (5 bases). Germline CDR1 SGHAT, CDR2 FQNNGV. Trimming stripped 5 bases from V and 4 bases from J, with 9 bases between. The CDR3 extends over 13 amino acids. CDR3 nucleotides: TGTGCCAGCAGCCTCGGACTGTACAATGAGCAGTTCTTC. Protein sequence: CASSLGLYNEQFF.

The chain is built from TRBV5-1 and TRBJ2-7, with a tentative D call TRBD2 (6 bases). The germline gives CDR1 SGHRS, CDR2 YFSETQ. Trimming left V 7 bases short and J 13 bases short, with 27 bases between. There are 14 residues in the CDR3. The CDR3 region has the DNA TGCGCCAGCGGACGGGACTCAACCGTAAACGGGGGATACTTC. Residues: CASGRDSTVNGGYF.

As for this clone: With only one base between it and a far larger clone, this is likely a read error. The CDR3 is CASSPPGQWYGYTF. The CDR3 bases are TGTGCCAGCAGTCCCCCAGGGCAGTGGTATGGCTACACCTTC. This sequence joins TRBV6-5 and TRBJ1-2; weak D call: TRBD1 (5 bases). This CDR3 contains 14 residues. V was trimmed by 5 bases and J by 5 bases, leaving 15 bases between them. The germline CDR1 and CDR2 sequences are MNHEY and SVGAGI.

V gene TRBV7-2 combines with J gene TRBJ2-2; the D gene is possibly TRBD1 (6 bases). V was cut by 9 bases and J by 5 bases, with 19 bases left in between. Germline CDR1 reads SGHTA; CDR2 reads FQGNSA. This CDR3 has 15 amino acids. CDR3: CASSLGGGGTGELFF. The CDR3 nucleotides read TGTGCCAGTTCCCTCGGTGGGGGCGGTACCGGGGAGCTGTTTTTT.

As concerns this clone: This likely came from a read error, as a far larger clone is one base away. This chain uses TRBV5-6 with TRBJ2-7; a possible D gene is TRBD1 (5 bases). This CDR3 region has 14 residues. CDR1 and CDR2 from the germline V gene are SGHDT and YYEEEE. The CDR3 loop is CASSWRRGTYGQYF. The CDR3 DNA is TGTGCCAGCAGCTGGAGAAGGGGAACCTACGGGCAGTACTTC.

The rearrangement links TRBV27 to TRBJ2-3; D remains unclear. The CDR3 extends over 14 amino acids. With 11 bases removed from V and 4 bases from J, the gap between germline ends came to 19 bases. Germline V gene lookup returns CDR1 MNHEY and CDR2 SMNVEV (reference sequence). DNA of the CDR3: TGTGCCGCTGCGACCCCCAGCCTCTCAGATACGCAGTATTTT. It encodes CAAATPSLSDTQYF.

This chain joins TRBV7-6 and TRBJ2-7; D is possibly TRBD2 (5 bases). The CDR3 is made up of 15 amino acids. V was pared by 3 bases and J by 3 bases, with 15 bases between. Per germline, CDR1 SGHVS and CDR2 FNYEAQ. Here the CDR3 DNA reads TGTGCCAGCAGCTTTGAGGCGGACTCCCTCTACGAGCAGTACTTC. Residues: CASSFEADSLYEQYF.